Following are 8 T cell receptor beta chains from one sample sequenced in a study of blood T cell repertoires in COVID-19. Generated by immunoSEQ multiplex PCR, the TCRdb table keeps only in-frame clones and is missing some. The table has over 150,000 clones, approximately 88% seen once. Sequenced input: peripheral blood. The origin of the receptors is a woman between 40 and 55 years old with COVID-19, enrolled during active disease.

The rearrangement uses TRBV7-9 and TRBJ2-1; 7 bases are a match to TRBD1. The CDR3 covers 16 residues. Germline V gene sequence: CDR1 SEHNR, CDR2 FQNEAQ (reference sequence). J gave up 4 bases and V 7 bases, and 13 bases lay outside the gene matches. As DNA, the CDR3 is TGTGCCAGCATCCCGTGGGGCACAGGGGCATACAATGAGCAGTTCTTC. The encoded protein is CASIPWGTGAYNEQFF.

This clone was detected ten times or more. This chain links TRBV6-6 with TRBJ2-7, with TRBD1 matching 10 bases. Germline V CDR1 and CDR2: MNHNY, SVGAGI (reference sequence). J gave up 6 bases and V 6 bases, and 8 bases lay outside the gene matches. CDR3 size: 14 residues. CDR3 amino acids: CASRTPGQGSEQYF. The CDR3 DNA is TGTGCCAGCAGGACTCCGGGACAGGGGAGCGAGCAGTACTTC.

J is TRBJ1-1 and V is TRBV5-1; D unresolved. The V gene's germline CDR1 is SGHRS and CDR2 YFSETQ. The CDR3 has 15 amino acids. Trimming cost V 0 bases and J 1 base, with 10 bases left between them. The DNA of the CDR3 is TGCGCCAGCAGCTTGGAGCGGATCCCGAACACTGAAGCTTTCTTT. It encodes CASSLERIPNTEAFF.

The chain is built from TRBV4-1 and TRBJ2-1; 9 bases agree with TRBD2. Losses at the gene ends were 0 bases for V and 4 bases for J; bases not matched to a gene: 4. CDR3 length: 16 residues. Germline V gene data show CDR1 as MGHRA and CDR2 as YSYEKL. CDR3 amino acids: CASSQELAGRYNEQFF. The CDR3 nucleotides are TGCGCCAGCAGCCAAGAACTAGCGGGCCGTTACAATGAGCAGTTCTTC.

The V call is TRBV5-1, the J call TRBJ2-7, with 7 bases lining up with TRBD2. The J segment lost 7 bases and the V segment lost 3 bases, leaving 4 bases of the junction unmatched. The CDR3 runs 12 residues. The V gene's germline CDR1 is SGHRS and CDR2 YFSETQ. This CDR3 is CASSSRGGEQYF. The CDR3 nucleotides are TGCGCCAGCAGCTCGAGGGGAGGGGAGCAGTACTTC.

The chain couples TRBV5-1 to TRBJ2-2; TRBD2 agrees at 13 bases. The CDR3 length is 17 residues. From germline, CDR1 is SGHRS and CDR2 YFSETQ. V dropped 5 bases and J dropped 5; count of bases not matched to a gene: 9. CDR3 region: CASSSGLAGVKTGELFF. CDR3 in DNA: TGCGCCAGCAGTTCAGGACTAGCGGGAGTTAAGACCGGGGAGCTGTTTTTT.

Only one count was recorded for this clone. The chain carries TRBV5-1 and TRBJ1-3, with TRBD1 as a possible D gene (5 bases). The CDR3 totals 17 residues. V was pared by 1 base and J by 1 base, with 15 bases between. Germline V CDR1 and CDR2: SGHRS, YFSETQ. This CDR3 is CASSLWAGRASGNTIYF. CDR3 DNA sequence: TGCGCCAGCAGCTTGTGGGCAGGGAGGGCTTCTGGAAACACCATATATTTT. Supplemented by reference TRBV5-1 and TRBJ1-3, the full variable domain reads KAGVTQTPRYLIKTRGQQVTLSCSPISGHRSVSWYQQTPGQGLQFLFEYFSETQRNKGNFPGRFSGRQFSNSRSEMNVSTLELGDSALYLCASSLWAGRASGNTIYFGEGSWLTVV.

V and J are TRBV27 and TRBJ1-1; maybe TRBD1 (5 bases). The CDR3 spans 13 residues. Germline V gene data show CDR1 as MNHEY and CDR2 as SMNVEV (reference sequence). The V and J ends lost 2 bases and 3 bases respectively, with 7 bases between them. The CDR3, as DNA: TGTGCCAGCAGTTTAACCAGGGACACTGAAGCTTTCTTT. Its protein product is CASSLTRDTEAFF.